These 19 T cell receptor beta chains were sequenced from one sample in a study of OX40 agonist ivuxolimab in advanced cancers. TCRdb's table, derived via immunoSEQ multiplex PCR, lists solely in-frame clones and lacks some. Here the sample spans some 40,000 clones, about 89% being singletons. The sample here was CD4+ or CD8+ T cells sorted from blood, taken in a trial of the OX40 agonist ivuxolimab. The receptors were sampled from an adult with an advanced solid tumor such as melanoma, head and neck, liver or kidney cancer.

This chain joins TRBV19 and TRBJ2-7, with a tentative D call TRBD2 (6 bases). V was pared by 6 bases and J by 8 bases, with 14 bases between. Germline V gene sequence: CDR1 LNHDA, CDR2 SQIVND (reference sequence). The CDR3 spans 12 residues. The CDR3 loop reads CASSGLSGKQYF. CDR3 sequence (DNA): TGTGCCAGTAGCGGACTAAGTGGGAAGCAGTACTTC.

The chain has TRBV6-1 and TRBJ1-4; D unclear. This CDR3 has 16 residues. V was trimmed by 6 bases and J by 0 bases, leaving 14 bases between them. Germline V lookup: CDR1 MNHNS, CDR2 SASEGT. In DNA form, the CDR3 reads TGTGCCAGCAGGGAACTTGGGTCTTCAACTAATGAAAAACTGTTTTTT. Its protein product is CASRELGSSTNEKLFF.

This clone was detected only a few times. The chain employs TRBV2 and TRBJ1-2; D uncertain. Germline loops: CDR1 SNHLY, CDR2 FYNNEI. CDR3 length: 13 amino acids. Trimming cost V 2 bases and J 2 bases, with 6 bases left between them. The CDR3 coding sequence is TGTGCCAGCAGTGAATCATACAACTATGGCTACACCTTC. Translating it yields CASSESYNYGYTF.

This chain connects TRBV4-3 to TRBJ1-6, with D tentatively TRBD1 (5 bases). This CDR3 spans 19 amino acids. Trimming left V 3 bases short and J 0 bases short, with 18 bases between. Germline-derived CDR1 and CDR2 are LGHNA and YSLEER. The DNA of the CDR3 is TGCGCCAGCAGCCATGCGGGGGTCATTTTAAGCTCCTATAATTCACCCCTCCACTTT. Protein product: CASSHAGVILSSYNSPLHF.

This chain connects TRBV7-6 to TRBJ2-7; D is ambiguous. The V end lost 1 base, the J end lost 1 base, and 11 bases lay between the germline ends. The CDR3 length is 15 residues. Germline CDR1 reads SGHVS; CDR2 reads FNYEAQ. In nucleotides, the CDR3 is TGTGCCAGCAGCTTAGGTAGGGCCGGTTCCTACGAGCAGTACTTC. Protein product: CASSLGRAGSYEQYF.

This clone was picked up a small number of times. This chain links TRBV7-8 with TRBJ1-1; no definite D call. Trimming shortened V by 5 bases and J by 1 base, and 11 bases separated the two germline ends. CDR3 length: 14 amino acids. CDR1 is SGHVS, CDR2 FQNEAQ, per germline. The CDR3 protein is CASSQWSGNTEAFF. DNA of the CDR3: TGTGCCAGCAGCCAATGGTCAGGGAACACTGAAGCTTTCTTT.

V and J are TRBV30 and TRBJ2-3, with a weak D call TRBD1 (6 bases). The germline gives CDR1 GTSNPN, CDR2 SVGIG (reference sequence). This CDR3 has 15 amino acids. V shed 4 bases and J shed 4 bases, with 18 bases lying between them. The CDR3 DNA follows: TGTGCCTGGAATAGGAGGTACAGGGAACCAGATACGCAGTATTTT. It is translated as CAWNRRYREPDTQYF.

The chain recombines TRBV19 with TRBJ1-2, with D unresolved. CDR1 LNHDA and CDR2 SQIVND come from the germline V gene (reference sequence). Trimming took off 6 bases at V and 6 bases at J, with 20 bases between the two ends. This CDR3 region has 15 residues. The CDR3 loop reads CASSPVARGGHGYTF. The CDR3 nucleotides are TGTGCCAGTAGCCCCGTGGCCCGAGGAGGACATGGCTACACCTTC.

The DNA for the CDR3 is TGTGCCAGCAGCTTAGGGACTTTCGGGGGGGCCGCTAATGAGCAGTTCTTC. Translation: CASSLGTFGGAANEQFF. This chain links TRBV7-2 with TRBJ2-1, with 8 positions matching TRBD2. The CDR3 runs 17 residues. The V gene's germline CDR1 is SGHTA and CDR2 FQGNSA. The V segment lost 1 base and the J segment 7 bases; nucleotides outside the gene matches: 12.

In DNA form, the CDR3 reads TGTGCCAGCAGCTTATTCCCCGGGACATTATCTAGCACAGATACGCAGTATTTT. Translation: CASSLFPGTLSSTDTQYF. J is TRBJ2-3 and V is TRBV7-9; TRBD1 is a possible D gene (6 bases). The germline gives CDR1 SEHNR, CDR2 FQNEAQ (reference sequence). The length of the CDR3 is 18 residues. Trimming shortened V by 2 bases and J by 0 bases, and 18 bases separated the two germline ends.

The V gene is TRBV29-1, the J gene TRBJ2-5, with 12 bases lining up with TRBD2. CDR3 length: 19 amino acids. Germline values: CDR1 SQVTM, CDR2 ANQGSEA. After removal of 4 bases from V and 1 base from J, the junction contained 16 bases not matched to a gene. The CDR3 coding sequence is TGCAGCGTTGGTAATCTAGCCCGGACTAGCGGGGACCTCCAAGAGACCCAGTACTTC. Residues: CSVGNLARTSGDLQETQYF.

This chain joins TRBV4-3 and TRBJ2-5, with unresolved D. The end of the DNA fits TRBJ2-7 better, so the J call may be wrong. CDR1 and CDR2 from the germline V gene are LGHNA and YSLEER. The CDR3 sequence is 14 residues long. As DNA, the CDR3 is TGCGCCAGCAGCCAAGCCCTGAGCTCCTACGAGCAGTACTTC. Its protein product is CASSQALSSYEQYF.

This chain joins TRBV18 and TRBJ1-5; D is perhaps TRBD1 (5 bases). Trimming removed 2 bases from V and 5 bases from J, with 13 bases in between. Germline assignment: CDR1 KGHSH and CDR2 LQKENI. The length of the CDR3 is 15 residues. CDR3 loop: CASSPGGDRHQPQHF. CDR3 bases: TGTGCCAGCTCACCAGGGGGGGACCGGCATCAGCCCCAGCATTTT.

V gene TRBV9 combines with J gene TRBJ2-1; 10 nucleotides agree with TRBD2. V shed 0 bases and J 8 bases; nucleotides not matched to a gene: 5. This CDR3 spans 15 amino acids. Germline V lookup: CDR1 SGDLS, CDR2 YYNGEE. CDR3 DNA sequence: TGTGCCAGCAGCGTAGGTAGCGGGGGGATCGATGAGCAGTTCTTC. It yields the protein CASSVGSGGIDEQFF.

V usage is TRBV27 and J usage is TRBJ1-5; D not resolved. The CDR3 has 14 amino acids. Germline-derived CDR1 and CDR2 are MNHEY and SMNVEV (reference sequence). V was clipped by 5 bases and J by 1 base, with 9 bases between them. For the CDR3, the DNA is TGTGCCAGCAGTGCCGGGCTGAGCAATCAGCCCCAGCATTTT. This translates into CASSAGLSNQPQHF.

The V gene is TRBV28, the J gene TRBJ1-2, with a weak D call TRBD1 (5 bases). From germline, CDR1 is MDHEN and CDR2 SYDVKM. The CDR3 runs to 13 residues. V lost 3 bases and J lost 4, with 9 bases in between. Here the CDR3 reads CASSFSGTYGYTF. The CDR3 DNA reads TGTGCCAGCAGTTTTTCCGGGACCTATGGCTACACCTTC.

As DNA, the CDR3 is TGTGCCAGCAGTACGGGACACCGACTCTTCTATGGCTACACCTTC. Protein sequence: CASSTGHRLFYGYTF. The rearrangement links TRBV6-6 to TRBJ1-2, with D possibly matching TRBD1 (6 bases). Germline-derived CDR1 and CDR2 are MNHNY and SVGAGI (reference sequence). The CDR3 runs 15 residues. With 5 bases removed from V and 4 bases from J, the gap between germline ends came to 17 bases.

CDR3 DNA sequence: TGTGCCAGCAGCATCTCCCCTGGGGGGGCTACTGAAGCTTTCTTT. Residues: CASSISPGGATEAFF. The chain is built from TRBV27 and TRBJ1-1; D may be TRBD1 (6 bases). The CDR3 length is 15 residues. CDR1 and CDR2 (germline): MNHEY, SMNVEV (reference sequence). V was pared by 6 bases and J by 5 bases, with 19 bases between.

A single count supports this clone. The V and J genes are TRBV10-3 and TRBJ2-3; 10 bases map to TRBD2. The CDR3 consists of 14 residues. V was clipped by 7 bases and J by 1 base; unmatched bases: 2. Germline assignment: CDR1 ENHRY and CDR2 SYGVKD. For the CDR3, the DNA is TGTGCCATCATAACTAGCGGGGGCACAGATACGCAGTATTTT. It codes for CAIITSGGTDTQYF.